The sequence of this TCR beta chain was determined in a study of OX40 agonist ivuxolimab in advanced cancers. Study-wide context: Subjects had a mean age of roughly 60 years, with a range of 23 to 79; roughly 83% were male. Study conclusions and caveats: More expanded clones were found, on average, in CD8+ than in CD4+ T cells. Clonal expansion by week 6 occurred in CD4+ and CD8+ blood T cells (at 0.1 to 3.0 mg/kg).

Clones were read by immunoSEQ multiplex PCR, and TCRdb kept only the in-frame ones, dropping some. The sample contains 15,000 to 20,000 clones, approximately 92% of which appear only once. Points on this clone: Its antigen is unknown.

This CDR3 has 15 amino acids. V was trimmed by 2 bases and J by 2 bases, leaving 13 bases between them. Germline CDR1 MNHNY, CDR2 SVGAGI (reference sequence). This sequence was found in an adult with an advanced solid tumor such as melanoma, head and neck, liver or kidney cancer. The V gene is TRBV6-6, the J gene TRBJ2-7, with D unclear. Source: CD4+ or CD8+ T cells sorted from blood, taken in a trial of the OX40 agonist ivuxolimab. CDR3 sequence: CASSYELAQPYEQYF. CDR3 in DNA: TGTGCCAGCAGTTACGAATTAGCTCAACCCTACGAGCAGTACTTC.